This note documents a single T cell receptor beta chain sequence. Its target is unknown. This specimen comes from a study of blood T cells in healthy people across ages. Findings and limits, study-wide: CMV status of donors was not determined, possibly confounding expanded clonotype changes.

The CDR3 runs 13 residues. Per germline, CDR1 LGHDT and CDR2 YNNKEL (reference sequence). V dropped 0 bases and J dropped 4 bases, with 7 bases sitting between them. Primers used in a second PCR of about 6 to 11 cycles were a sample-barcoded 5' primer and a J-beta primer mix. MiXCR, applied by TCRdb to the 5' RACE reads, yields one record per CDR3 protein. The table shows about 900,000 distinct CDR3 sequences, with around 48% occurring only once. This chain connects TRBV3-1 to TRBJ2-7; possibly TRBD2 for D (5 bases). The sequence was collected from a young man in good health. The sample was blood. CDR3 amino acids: CASSQEEGYEQYF. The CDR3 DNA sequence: TGTGCCAGCAGCCAAGAAGAGGGATACGAGCAGTACTTC.